The present T cell receptor beta chain was sequenced within a study of blood T cell repertoires in COVID-19. Study-level information: Specimens from acute and convalescent COVID-19 originated in the United States, Italy and Spain. Sources were T cells, B-cell-depleted T cells, or PBMCs; the material itself was cDNA or gDNA.

This clone showed up just a few times. Profiling relied on immunoSEQ multiplex PCR, and the TCRdb table lists in-frame clones only, not all of them. The sample yields around 190,000 clones, approximately 80% seen once. This CDR3 has 15 amino acids. Trimming took 6 bases from V and 1 from J; bases not matched to a gene: 7. From germline, CDR1 is SEHNR and CDR2 FQNEAQ (reference sequence). The clonotype was recovered from a human donor in a cohort sampled during active COVID-19. V gene TRBV7-9 combines with J gene TRBJ1-1; 8 bases fit TRBD1. What was sequenced was peripheral blood. The chain's CDR3 is CASSPDGTGNTEAFF. CDR3 sequence (DNA): TGTGCCAGCAGTCCCGATGGGACAGGGAACACTGAAGCTTTCTTT.